These T cell receptor beta chains were read from a single sample in a study of T cell clones after liver transplantation. Produced via immunoSEQ multiplex PCR; TCRdb's table is partial and in-frame only. The sample has 25,000 to 35,000 clones, about 93% seen once. Sequencing was performed on CD8+ T cells from blood, taken 12 months after liver transplant. The receptors here all came from a human patient who received a liver transplant. These T cells may partly come from the graft donor. CDR3s include the opening cysteine and the closing phenylalanine or tryptophan. A D gene is named only where the DNA matches it firmly. Where a row states a size, it is once, few, many or the class of an expanded clone; other rows omit it.

clone_size	d_call	v_call	j_call	cdr3_nt	cdr3_aa
-	TRBD2	TRBV9	TRBJ2-1	TGTGCCAGCAGCGTAGCTATTAGCGGGAGGGGAACCTACAATGAGCAGTTCTTC	CASSVAISGRGTYNEQFF
-	TRBD1	TRBV5-4	TRBJ1-1	TGTGCCAGCAGCGTACGGATGGCGACAGGGTTTGACACTGAAGCTTTCTTT	CASSVRMATGFDTEAFF
-	TRBD1	TRBV15	TRBJ2-7	TGTGCCACCAGCAGAGAACGGACAGGGTCTTACGAGCAGTACTTC	CATSRERTGSYEQYF
-	TRBD1	TRBV7-9	TRBJ2-5	TGTGCCAGCAGCGACAGGGGGCCGGGGGAGACCCAGTACTTC	CASSDRGPGETQYF
-	TRBD1	TRBV29-1	TRBJ2-7	TGCAGCGTTGGGGGACAGGGGGACGAGCAGTACTTC	CSVGGQGDEQYF
-	-	TRBV27	TRBJ1-2	TGTGCCAGCAGCCCAGGAGGGCCCCGTGGGGGCTACACCTTC	CASSPGGPRGGYTF
-	TRBD2	TRBV11-2	TRBJ2-7	TGTGCCAGCAGACCGCAAACGGGGGGGATCCTATACCCCTACGAGCAGTACTTC	CASRPQTGGILYPYEQYF
-	-	TRBV27	TRBJ1-1	TGTGCCAGCAGTCCCCTGCAGTCTAACACTGAAGCTTTCTTT	CASSPLQSNTEAFF
once	-	TRBV29-1	TRBJ2-7	TGCAGCGTCCTCAGGCAGGGACTGTCCTACGAGCAGTACTTC	CSVLRQGLSYEQYF
-	-	TRBV2	TRBJ1-1	TGTGCCAGCAGTGAGGGCGGAGGGACTGAAGCTTTCTTT	CASSEGGGTEAFF
-	-	TRBV7-6	TRBJ2-7	TGTGCCAGCAGCGCAGTATCCCACCTACGTGGCTACGAGCAGTACTTC	CASSAVSHLRGYEQYF
-	-	TRBV15	TRBJ2-7	TGTGCCACCAGCAGCCCTTTCATCCAGGGGATTCCCTACGAGCAGTACTTC	CATSSPFIQGIPYEQYF
-	-	TRBV5-1	TRBJ1-4	TGCGCCAGCAGCCACGGACAAGCAACTAATGAAAAACTGTTTTTT	CASSHGQATNEKLFF
-	TRBD1	TRBV15	TRBJ1-1	TGTGCCACCAGCGGCCCTCGAACAGGGGACACTGAAGCTTTCTTT	CATSGPRTGDTEAFF
-	-	TRBV27	TRBJ1-2	TGTGCCAGCAGTTTATCGAGGGAAGGCGCACCTAACTATGGCTACACCTTC	CASSLSREGAPNYGYTF
-	-	TRBV7-9	TRBJ2-2	TGTGCCAGCAGCTTACCGGGCCGCGAAGGGGGACCCGGGGAGCTGTTTTTT	CASSLPGREGGPGELFF
-	TRBD1	TRBV29-1	TRBJ2-7	TGCAGCGTTGAAGATTCTGGACAGGAGACCTACGAGCAGTACTTC	CSVEDSGQETYEQYF
-	-	TRBV5-4	TRBJ2-7	TGTGCCAGCAGCTTGGGGGGATACTACGAGCAGTACTTC	CASSLGGYYEQYF
-	-	TRBV7-3	TRBJ2-4	TGTGCCAGCAGCCCAGGACAGAACAAAAACATTCAGTACTTC	CASSPGQNKNIQYF
-	TRBD1	TRBV9	TRBJ2-1	TGTGCCAGCAGCCAACACATCTGGGGGACAGCGGACAATGAGCAGTTCTTC	CASSQHIWGTADNEQFF
-	-	TRBV27	TRBJ1-1	TGTGCCAGCAGTCCCGTGGGATACACTGAAGCTTTCTTT	CASSPVGYTEAFF
-	-	TRBV7-6	TRBJ2-2	TGTGCCAGCAGCTTTGGGTCTGCCACCGGGGAGCTGTTTTTT	CASSFGSATGELFF
-	TRBD2	TRBV5-4	TRBJ2-3	TGTGCCAGCAGCTTGGAGGGGACTAGCGGGAATCCTACGCAGTATTTT	CASSLEGTSGNPTQYF
-	-	TRBV2	TRBJ1-1	TGTGCCAGCAGTCTCATCGGTCGGGGGAAGAACACTGAAGCTTTCTTT	CASSLIGRGKNTEAFF
once	-	TRBV27	TRBJ2-5	TGTGCCAGCAGTTTATCGAGTTCCCAGGCCAGGGTGGGCCAGTACTTC	CASSLSSSQARVGQYF
-	-	TRBV19	TRBJ2-2	TGTGCCAGCCGGAGGGGTGAATCTCCGAACACCGGGGAGCTGTTTTTT	CASRRGESPNTGELFF
-	-	TRBV6-1	TRBJ2-3	TGTGCCAGCAGTGGCGGAAGCCTGAGCACAGATACGCAGTATTTT	CASSGGSLSTDTQYF
-	-	TRBV2	TRBJ2-1	TGTGCCAGCAGTGAAGCCATGACGGGGAAAGAGTTCTTC	CASSEAMTGKEFF
-	TRBD2	TRBV28	TRBJ2-2	TGTGCCAGCAGTACAGGGACTAGCGGAAACACCGGGGAGCTGTTTTTT	CASSTGTSGNTGELFF
-	TRBD2	TRBV9	TRBJ2-1	TGTGCCAGCAGCGCCACTAGCGCCGATTACAATGAGCAGTTCTTC	CASSATSADYNEQFF
-	TRBD1	TRBV4-1	TRBJ1-6	TGCGCCAGCAGCCAAGGCGCAACAGGGGGCTTGGATTCACCCCTCCACTTT	CASSQGATGGLDSPLHF
once	TRBD2	TRBV7-3	TRBJ2-1	TGTGCCAGCAGCTCGCCGGGACTAGCGGACAATGAGCAGTTCTTC	CASSSPGLADNEQFF
-	-	TRBV19	TRBJ2-3	TGTGCCAGTAGTATTGTGGACTTTGGCGCCTCCCTGCAGTATTTT	CASSIVDFGASLQYF
-	-	TRBV7-6	TRBJ2-5	TGTGCCAGCAGCTTAGTTATAGCGGAAAGAGCAGAGACCCAGTACTTC	CASSLVIAERAETQYF
few	-	TRBV19	TRBJ1-5	TGTGCCAGTAGTATCCGGGACAGCAATCAGCCCCAGCATTTT	CASSIRDSNQPQHF
once	-	TRBV5-6	TRBJ2-7	TGTGCCAGCAGCTCGACCGATGGGGACTCCTACGAGCAGTACTTC	CASSSTDGDSYEQYF
-	-	TRBV7-9	TRBJ1-4	TGTGCCAGCAGGTTACCCTCACAGGATGAAAAACTGTTTTTT	CASRLPSQDEKLFF
-	TRBD1	TRBV30	TRBJ1-2	TGTGCCTGGAGTCTAAAAAGGGACAGGGGGCTTGGCTACACCTTC	CAWSLKRDRGLGYTF
-	-	TRBV27	TRBJ2-1	TGTGCCAGCAGTTTGGGACAACTAGCCTACAATGAGCAGTTCTTC	CASSLGQLAYNEQFF
-	-	TRBV2	TRBJ2-1	TGTGCCAGCGGGGTGGGGGATGTAGTTCCAGGTGAGCAGTTCTTC	CASGVGDVVPGEQFF
-	TRBD2	TRBV5-4	TRBJ2-1	TGTGCCAGCAGCCGGGATACCAGGACTAGCGCCAATGAGCAGTTCTTC	CASSRDTRTSANEQFF
few	-	TRBV28	TRBJ2-5	TGTGCCAGCAGTTTACGAGGGTTAGAAGAGACCCAGTACTTC	CASSLRGLEETQYF
-	-	TRBV4-3	TRBJ1-1	TGCGCCAGCAGCCAAGATTGGGGCACTGAAGCTTTCTTT	CASSQDWGTEAFF
-	-	TRBV6-1	TRBJ2-7	TGTGCCAGCAGTGAAGAGGCCTTGTGGGCTTACGAGCAGTACTTC	CASSEEALWAYEQYF
-	-	TRBV27	TRBJ1-5	TGTGCCAGCAGTTTTCAGGGTACCAATCAGCCCCAGCATTTT	CASSFQGTNQPQHF
medium-sized	-	TRBV29-1	TRBJ2-2	TGCAGCGTTGGTCCCTCGTCGGGGGCCGTCACCGGGGAGCTGTTTTTT	CSVGPSSGAVTGELFF
-	-	TRBV19	TRBJ2-7	TGTGCCAGTAGTATAGCGGGGGCGAACTTCCCTCCCTACGAGCAGTACTTC	CASSIAGANFPPYEQYF
-	TRBD1	TRBV10-3	TRBJ1-5	TGTGCCATCAGTGAGTCGGACAGGGCGTTCAATCAGCCCCAGCATTTT	CAISESDRAFNQPQHF
-	-	TRBV5-6	TRBJ2-3	TGTGCCAGCAGAGGTTTGAAAGATACGCAGTATTTT	CASRGLKDTQYF
-	TRBD1	TRBV5-1	TRBJ2-5	TGCGCCAGCAGCTCGCAGGGACAGCAAGAGACCCAGTACTTC	CASSSQGQQETQYF
-	-	TRBV15	TRBJ1-5	TGTGCCACCAGCAGAGATCGGGCAGAGAATCAGCCCCAGCATTTT	CATSRDRAENQPQHF
once	-	TRBV5-8	TRBJ1-1	TGTGCCAGCAGCTCCCCTGAAGCTTTCTTT	CASSSPEAFF
-	TRBD1	TRBV10-2	TRBJ1-2	TGCGCCAGCACTCCGGGACAGGTACCCTATGGCTACACCTTC	CASTPGQVPYGYTF
-	-	TRBV9	TRBJ2-7	TGTGCCAGCAGCGGCGGGGCAGGCTACGAGCAGTACTTC	CASSGGAGYEQYF
-	TRBD2	TRBV27	TRBJ2-7	TGTGCCAGCAGTCCCGAAGCGGGACTTAACGAGCAGTACTTC	CASSPEAGLNEQYF
-	TRBD1	TRBV2	TRBJ2-1	TGTGCCAGCAGTGCACAGGGGGGAAATGAGCAGTTCTTC	CASSAQGGNEQFF
once	-	TRBV7-9	TRBJ1-3	TGTGCCAGCAGCGTCTCTGGAAACACCATATATTTT	CASSVSGNTIYF
-	TRBD2	TRBV11-2	TRBJ2-7	TGTGCCAGCAGCGACGGGACTAACGAGCAGTACTTC	CASSDGTNEQYF
-	-	TRBV6-1	TRBJ2-7	TGTGCCAGCAGTGAAGCCCGGACGGTGTCCTACGAGCAGTACTTC	CASSEARTVSYEQYF